This TCR beta chain was sequenced in a study of cytomegalovirus exposure and HLA in healthy donors. Study-wide points: Presence/absence comparisons presumed near-even sequencing depth among donors. Evidence from a later analysis indicated that most CMV-associated TCR beta chains looked HLA-restricted. In vitro, three CMV-associated chains proved specific for CMV antigens.

About this clone: Its target is unknown.

Each donor was healthy, and each was a bone marrow donor. The PCR ran on 60 Vbeta and 13 Jbeta primers. Profiling relied on immunoSEQ multiplex PCR, and the TCRdb table lists in-frame clones only, not all of them. The table includes 95,000 to 130,000 clones, roughly 9% detected once. The germline gives CDR1 MDHEN, CDR2 SYDVKM. V dropped 2 bases and J dropped 8; count of bases not matched to a gene: 9. This CDR3 contains 15 residues. Sequenced material: PBMCs. The receptor was derived from a young man in good health and CMV-seronegative. V and J are TRBV28 and TRBJ1-2, with 9 bases fitting TRBD1. The CDR3 spells CASSLSWTGARGYTF. CDR3 nucleotide sequence: TGTGCCAGCAGTTTAAGCTGGACAGGGGCGAGGGGCTACACCTTC.